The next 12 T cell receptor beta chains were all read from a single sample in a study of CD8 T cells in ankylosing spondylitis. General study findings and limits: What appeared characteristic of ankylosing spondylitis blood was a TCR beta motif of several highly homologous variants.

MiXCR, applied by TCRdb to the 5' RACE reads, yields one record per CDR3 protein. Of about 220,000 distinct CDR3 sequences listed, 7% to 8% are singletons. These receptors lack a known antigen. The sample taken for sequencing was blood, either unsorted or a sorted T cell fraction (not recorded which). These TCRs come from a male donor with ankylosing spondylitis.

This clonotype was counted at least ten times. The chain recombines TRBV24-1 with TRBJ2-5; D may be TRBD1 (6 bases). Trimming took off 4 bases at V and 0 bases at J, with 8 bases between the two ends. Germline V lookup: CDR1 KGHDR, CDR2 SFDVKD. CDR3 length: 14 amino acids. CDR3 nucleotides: TGTGCCACCAGTGAGTGGGACAACCAAGAGACCCAGTACTTC. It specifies CATSEWDNQETQYF.

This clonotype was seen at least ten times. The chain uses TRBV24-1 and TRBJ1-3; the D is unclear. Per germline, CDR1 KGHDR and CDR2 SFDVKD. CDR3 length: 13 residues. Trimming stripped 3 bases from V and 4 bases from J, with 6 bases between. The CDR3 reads CATSDAGGNTIYF. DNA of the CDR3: TGTGCCACCAGTGATGCCGGAGGAAACACCATATATTTT.

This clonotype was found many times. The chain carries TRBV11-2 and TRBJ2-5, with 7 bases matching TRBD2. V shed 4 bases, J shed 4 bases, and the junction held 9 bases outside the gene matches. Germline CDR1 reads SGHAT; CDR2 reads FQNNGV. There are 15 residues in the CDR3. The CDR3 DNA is TGTGCCAGCAGCTCCCTAATATTAGCGGGAGAGACCCAGTACTTC. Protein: CASSSLILAGETQYF.

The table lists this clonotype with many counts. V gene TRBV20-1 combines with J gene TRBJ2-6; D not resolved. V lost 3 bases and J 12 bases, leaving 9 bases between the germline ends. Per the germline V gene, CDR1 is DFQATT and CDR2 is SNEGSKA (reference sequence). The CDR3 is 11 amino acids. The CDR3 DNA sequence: TGCAGTGCTAGGGTGATGGGCGTCCTGACTTTC. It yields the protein CSARVMGVLTF.

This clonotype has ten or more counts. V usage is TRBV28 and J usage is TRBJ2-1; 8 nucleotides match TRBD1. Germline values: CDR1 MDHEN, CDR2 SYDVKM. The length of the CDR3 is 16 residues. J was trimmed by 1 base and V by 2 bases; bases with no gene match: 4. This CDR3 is CASSLRTGSSYNEQFF. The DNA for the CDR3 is TGTGCCAGCAGTTTAAGGACAGGGTCGTCCTACAATGAGCAGTTCTTC.

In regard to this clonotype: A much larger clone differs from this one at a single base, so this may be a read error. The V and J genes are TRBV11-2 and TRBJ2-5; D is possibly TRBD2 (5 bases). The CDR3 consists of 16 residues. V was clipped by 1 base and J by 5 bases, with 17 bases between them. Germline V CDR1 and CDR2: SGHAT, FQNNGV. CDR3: CASSLAVRPTRETQYF. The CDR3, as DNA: TGTGCCAGCAGCTTAGCCGTCAGGCCTACTAGGGAGACCCAGTACTTC.

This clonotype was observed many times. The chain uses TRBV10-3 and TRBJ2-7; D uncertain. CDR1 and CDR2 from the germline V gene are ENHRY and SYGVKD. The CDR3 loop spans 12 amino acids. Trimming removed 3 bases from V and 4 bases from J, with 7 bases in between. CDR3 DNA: TGTGCCATCAGTGATAGGCCGTACGAGCAGTACTTC. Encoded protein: CAISDRPYEQYF.

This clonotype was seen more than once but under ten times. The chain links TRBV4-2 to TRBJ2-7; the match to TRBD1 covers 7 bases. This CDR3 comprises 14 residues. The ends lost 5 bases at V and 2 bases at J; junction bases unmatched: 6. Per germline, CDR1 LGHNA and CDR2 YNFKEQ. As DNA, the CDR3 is TGTGCCAGCAGCGTCCGGGACAGACCCTACGAGCAGTACTTC. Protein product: CASSVRDRPYEQYF.

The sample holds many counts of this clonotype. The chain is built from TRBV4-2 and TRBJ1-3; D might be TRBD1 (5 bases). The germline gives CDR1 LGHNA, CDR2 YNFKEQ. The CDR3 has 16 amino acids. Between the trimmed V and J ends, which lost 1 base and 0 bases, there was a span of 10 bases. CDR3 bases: TGTGCCAGCAGCCAAGTTGGGACTTACTCTGGAAACACCATATATTTT. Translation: CASSQVGTYSGNTIYF.

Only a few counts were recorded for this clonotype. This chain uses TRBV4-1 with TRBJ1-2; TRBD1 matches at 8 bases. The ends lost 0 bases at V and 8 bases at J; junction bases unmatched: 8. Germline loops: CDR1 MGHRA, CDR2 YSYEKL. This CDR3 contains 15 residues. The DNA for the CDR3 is TGCGCCAGCAGCCAAGAGGATCTGACAGGGGAAGGCTACACCTTC. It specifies CASSQEDLTGEGYTF.

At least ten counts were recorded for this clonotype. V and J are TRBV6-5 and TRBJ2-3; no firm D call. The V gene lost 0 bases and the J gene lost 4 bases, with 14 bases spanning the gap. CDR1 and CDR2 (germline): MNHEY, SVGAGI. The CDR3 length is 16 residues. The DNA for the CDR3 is TGTGCCAGCAGTTACTCGAGTAGGAGCAAGGCAGATACGCAGTATTTT. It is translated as CASSYSSRSKADTQYF.

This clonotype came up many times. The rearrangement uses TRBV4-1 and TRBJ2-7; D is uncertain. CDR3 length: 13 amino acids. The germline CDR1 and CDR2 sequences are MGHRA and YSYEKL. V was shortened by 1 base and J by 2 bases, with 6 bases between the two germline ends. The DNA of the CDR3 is TGCGCCAGCAGCCAAGGTTTTACCTACGAGCAGTACTTC. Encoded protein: CASSQGFTYEQYF.